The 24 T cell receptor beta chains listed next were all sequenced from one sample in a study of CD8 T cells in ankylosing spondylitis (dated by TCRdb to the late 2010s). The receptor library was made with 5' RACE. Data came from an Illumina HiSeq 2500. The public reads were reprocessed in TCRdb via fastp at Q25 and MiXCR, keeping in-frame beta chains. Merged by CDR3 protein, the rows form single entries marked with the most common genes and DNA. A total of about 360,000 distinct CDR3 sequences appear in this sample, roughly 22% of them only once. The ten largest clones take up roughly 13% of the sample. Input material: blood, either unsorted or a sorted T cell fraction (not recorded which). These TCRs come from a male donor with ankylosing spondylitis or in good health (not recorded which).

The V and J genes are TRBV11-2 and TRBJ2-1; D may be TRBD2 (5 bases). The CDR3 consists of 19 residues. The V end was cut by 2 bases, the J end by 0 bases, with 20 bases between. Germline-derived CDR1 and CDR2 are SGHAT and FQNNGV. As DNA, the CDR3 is TGTGCCAGCAGCTTATACGAATCTTGGACTCGCAGCTCCTACAATGAGCAGTTCTTC. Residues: CASSLYESWTRSSYNEQFF.

CDR3 region: CSVMTEAYEQYF. The CDR3 DNA sequence: TGCAGCGTCATGACAGAAGCCTACGAGCAGTACTTC. V is TRBV29-1 and J is TRBJ2-7; D is possibly TRBD1 (5 bases). The V and J ends lost 6 bases and 2 bases respectively, with 11 bases between them. Germline V gives CDR1 SQVTM, CDR2 ANQGSEA. The CDR3 is 12 residues long.

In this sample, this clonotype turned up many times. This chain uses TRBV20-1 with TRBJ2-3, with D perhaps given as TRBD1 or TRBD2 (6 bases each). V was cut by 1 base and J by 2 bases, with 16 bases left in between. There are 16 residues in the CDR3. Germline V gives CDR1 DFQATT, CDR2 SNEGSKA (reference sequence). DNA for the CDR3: TGCAGTGCTAGAGTCTTGGGGGGCCCCGACACAGATACGCAGTATTTT. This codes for CSARVLGGPDTDTQYF.

CDR3: CASSPFGRGEPGVWTDTQYF. Written as DNA, the CDR3 is TGTGCCAGCAGCCCATTCGGGCGGGGCGAACCTGGTGTGTGGACAGATACGCAGTATTTT. This chain uses TRBV11-1 with TRBJ2-3, with TRBD2 as a possible D gene (6 bases). V lost 5 bases and J 3 bases, leaving 30 bases between the germline ends. From germline, CDR1 is SGHAT and CDR2 FQDESV (reference sequence). CDR3 size: 20 residues.

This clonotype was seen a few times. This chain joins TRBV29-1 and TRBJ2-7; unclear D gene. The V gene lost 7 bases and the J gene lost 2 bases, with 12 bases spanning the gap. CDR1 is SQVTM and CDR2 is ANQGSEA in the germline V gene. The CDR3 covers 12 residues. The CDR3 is CSAKDTAYEQYF. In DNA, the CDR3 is TGCAGCGCTAAAGACACCGCCTACGAGCAGTACTTC.

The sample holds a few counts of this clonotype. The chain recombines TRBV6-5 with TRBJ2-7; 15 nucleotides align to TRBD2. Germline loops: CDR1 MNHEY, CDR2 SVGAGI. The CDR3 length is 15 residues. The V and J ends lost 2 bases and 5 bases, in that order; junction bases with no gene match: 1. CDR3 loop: CASSYGTSGGNEQYF. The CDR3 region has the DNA TGTGCCAGCAGTTACGGGACTAGCGGGGGGAACGAGCAGTACTTC.

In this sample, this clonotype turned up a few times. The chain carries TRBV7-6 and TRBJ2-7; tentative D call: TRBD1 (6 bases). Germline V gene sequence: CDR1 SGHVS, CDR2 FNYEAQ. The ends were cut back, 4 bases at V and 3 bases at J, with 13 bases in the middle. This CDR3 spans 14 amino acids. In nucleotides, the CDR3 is TGTGCCAGCAGCTCCCGGGACACCTACTACGAGCAGTACTTC. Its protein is CASSSRDTYYEQYF.

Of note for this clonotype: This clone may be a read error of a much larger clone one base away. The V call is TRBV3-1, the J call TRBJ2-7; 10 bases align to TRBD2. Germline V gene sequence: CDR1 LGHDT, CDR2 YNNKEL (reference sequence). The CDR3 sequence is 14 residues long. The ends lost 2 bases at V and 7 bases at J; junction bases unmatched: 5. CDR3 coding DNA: TGTGCCAGCAGCCAAATGACTAGCGGGTGTGAGCAGTACTTC. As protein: CASSQMTSGCEQYF.

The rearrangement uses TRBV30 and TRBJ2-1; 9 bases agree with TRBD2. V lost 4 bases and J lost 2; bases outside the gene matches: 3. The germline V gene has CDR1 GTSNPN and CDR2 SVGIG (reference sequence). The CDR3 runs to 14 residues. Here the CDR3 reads CAWKGLAPYNEQFF. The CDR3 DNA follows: TGTGCCTGGAAGGGACTAGCCCCCTACAATGAGCAGTTCTTC.

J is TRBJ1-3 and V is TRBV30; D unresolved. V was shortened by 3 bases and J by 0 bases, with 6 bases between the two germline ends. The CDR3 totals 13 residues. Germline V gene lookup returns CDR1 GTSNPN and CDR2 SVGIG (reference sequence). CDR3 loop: CAWSWYSGNTIYF. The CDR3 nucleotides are TGTGCCTGGAGCTGGTACTCTGGAAACACCATATATTTT.

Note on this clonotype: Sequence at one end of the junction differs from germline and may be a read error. The CDR3 is CASSSRIAGELFF. The DNA for the CDR3 is TGTGCTAGCAGCTCTCGGATAGCCGGGGAGCTGTTTTTT. V gene TRBV7-7 combines with J gene TRBJ2-2; no clear D. This CDR3 has 13 residues. In germline, CDR1 is SSHAT, CDR2 FNYEAQ (reference sequence).

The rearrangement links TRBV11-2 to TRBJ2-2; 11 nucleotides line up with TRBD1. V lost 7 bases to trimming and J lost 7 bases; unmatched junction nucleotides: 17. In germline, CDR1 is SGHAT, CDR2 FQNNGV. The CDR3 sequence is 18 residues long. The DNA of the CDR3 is TGTGCCAGCAACCACTATACCGGACAGGGGGCATTTGGCGGGGAGCTGTTTTTT. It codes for CASNHYTGQGAFGGELFF.

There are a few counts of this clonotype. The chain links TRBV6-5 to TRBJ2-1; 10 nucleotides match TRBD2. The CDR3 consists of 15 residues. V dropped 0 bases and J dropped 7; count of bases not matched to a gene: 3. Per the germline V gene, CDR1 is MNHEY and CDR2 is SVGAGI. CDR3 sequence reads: CASSYSIAGGNEQFF. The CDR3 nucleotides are TGTGCCAGCAGTTACTCGATAGCGGGGGGTAATGAGCAGTTCTTC.

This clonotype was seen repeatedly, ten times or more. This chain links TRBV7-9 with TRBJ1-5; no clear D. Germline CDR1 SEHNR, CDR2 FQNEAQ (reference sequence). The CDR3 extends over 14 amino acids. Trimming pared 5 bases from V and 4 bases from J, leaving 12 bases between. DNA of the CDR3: TGTGCCAGCAGCCCGAGGTGGGAAAATCAGCCCCAGCATTTT. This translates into CASSPRWENQPQHF.

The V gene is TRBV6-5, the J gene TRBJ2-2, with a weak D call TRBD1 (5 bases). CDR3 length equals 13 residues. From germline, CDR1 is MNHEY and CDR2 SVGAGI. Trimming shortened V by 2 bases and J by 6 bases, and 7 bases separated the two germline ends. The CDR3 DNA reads TGTGCCAGCAGTTACCAGGGCCCCGGGGAGCTGTTTTTT. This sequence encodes CASSYQGPGELFF.

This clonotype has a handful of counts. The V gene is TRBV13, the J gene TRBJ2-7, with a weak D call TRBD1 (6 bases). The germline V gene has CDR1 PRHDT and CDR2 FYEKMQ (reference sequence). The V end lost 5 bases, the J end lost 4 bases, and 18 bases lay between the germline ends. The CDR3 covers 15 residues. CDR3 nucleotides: TGTGCCAGCAGCCCCCAGCAGGGGTTGATGTACGAGCAGTACTTC. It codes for CASSPQQGLMYEQYF.

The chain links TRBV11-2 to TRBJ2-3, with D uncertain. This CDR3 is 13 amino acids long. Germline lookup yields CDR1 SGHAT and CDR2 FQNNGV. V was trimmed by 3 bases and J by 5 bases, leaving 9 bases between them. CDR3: CASSLSWEDTQYF. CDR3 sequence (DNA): TGTGCCAGCAGCTTGTCCTGGGAAGATACGCAGTATTTT.

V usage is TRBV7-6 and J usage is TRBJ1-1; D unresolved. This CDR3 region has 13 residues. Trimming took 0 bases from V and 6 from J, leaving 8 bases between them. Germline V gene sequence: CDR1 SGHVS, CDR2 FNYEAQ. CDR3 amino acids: CASSLADGSEAFF. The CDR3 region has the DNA TGTGCCAGCAGCTTAGCGGACGGATCTGAAGCTTTCTTT.

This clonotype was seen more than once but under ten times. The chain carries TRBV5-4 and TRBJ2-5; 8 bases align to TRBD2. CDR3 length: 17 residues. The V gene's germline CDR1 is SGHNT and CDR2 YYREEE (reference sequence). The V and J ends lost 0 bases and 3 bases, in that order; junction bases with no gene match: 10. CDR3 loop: CASSLEGLGLLKETQYF. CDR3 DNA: TGTGCCAGCAGCTTGGAGGGACTAGGCCTGCTAAAAGAGACCCAGTACTTC.

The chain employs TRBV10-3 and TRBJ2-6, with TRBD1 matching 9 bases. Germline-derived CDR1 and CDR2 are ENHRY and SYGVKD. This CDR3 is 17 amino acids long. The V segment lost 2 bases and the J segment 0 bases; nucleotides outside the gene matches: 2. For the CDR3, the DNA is TGTGCCATCAGTGAGGGGACAGGGTTCTCTGGGGCCAACGTCCTGACTTTC. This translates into CAISEGTGFSGANVLTF.

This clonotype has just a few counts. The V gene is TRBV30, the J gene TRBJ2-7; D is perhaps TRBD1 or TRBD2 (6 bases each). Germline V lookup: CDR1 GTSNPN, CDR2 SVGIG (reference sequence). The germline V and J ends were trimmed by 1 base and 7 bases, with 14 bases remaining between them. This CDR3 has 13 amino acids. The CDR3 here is CAWSGTGTQEQYF. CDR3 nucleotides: TGTGCCTGGAGTGGAACAGGGACTCAAGAGCAGTACTTC.

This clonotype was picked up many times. The CDR3 nucleotides read TGCAGTGCTAGAGGGACTAGCGGGGATGCAGATACGCAGTATTTT. This translates into CSARGTSGDADTQYF. The chain carries TRBV20-1 and TRBJ2-3; 12 positions match TRBD2. This CDR3 is built from 15 residues. The germline V gene encodes CDR1 DFQATT and CDR2 SNEGSKA (reference sequence). V shed 1 base, J shed 4 bases, and the junction held 3 bases outside the gene matches.

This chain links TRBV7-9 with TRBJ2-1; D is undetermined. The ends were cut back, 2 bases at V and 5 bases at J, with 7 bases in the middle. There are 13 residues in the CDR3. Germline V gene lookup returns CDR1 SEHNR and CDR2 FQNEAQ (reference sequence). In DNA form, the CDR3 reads TGTGCCAGCAGCTTATCAGAGAACAATGAGCAGTTCTTC. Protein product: CASSLSENNEQFF.

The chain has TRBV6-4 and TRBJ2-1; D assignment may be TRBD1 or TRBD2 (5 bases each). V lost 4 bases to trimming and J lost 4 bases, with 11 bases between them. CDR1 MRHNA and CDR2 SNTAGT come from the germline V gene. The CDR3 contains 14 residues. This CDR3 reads CASSGRGDYNEQFF. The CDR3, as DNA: TGTGCCAGCAGTGGTAGAGGGGATTACAATGAGCAGTTCTTC.